One sample yielded the 5 T cell receptor beta chains listed below, sequenced in a study of cytomegalovirus exposure and HLA in healthy donors. PCR amplification relied on 60 Vbeta primers (plus 13 Jbeta primers). Method: immunoSEQ multiplex PCR; TCRdb's copy keeps in-frame clones and lacks some. The sample holds fewer than 200,000 clones, roughly 79% seen once. Sequences were obtained from PBMCs. These receptors were collected from a male donor in good health and CMV-seropositive.

Points on this clone: This is likely a read error, given that the CDR3 carries no conserved phenylalanine or tryptophan at its end. The chain joins TRBV6-6 to TRBJ2-7, with a weak D call TRBD1 (5 bases). This CDR3 has 12 residues. The germline V gene encodes CDR1 MNHNY and CDR2 SVGAGI (reference sequence). Deletions cut 5 bases from V and 4 bases from J, with 9 bases between. CDR3 region: CASSQTEYEQYL. The DNA of the CDR3 is TGTGCCAGCAGTCAGACAGAATACGAGCAGTACCTC.

The CDR3 is CASSQGQGAGELFF. For the CDR3, the DNA is TGCGCCAGCAGCCAGGGACAGGGAGCCGGGGAGCTGTTTTTT. The chain joins TRBV4-1 to TRBJ2-2; 9 nucleotides align to TRBD1. The germline V gene encodes CDR1 MGHRA and CDR2 YSYEKL. CDR3 length: 14 residues. Germline trimming cut 3 bases from V and 6 bases from J; bases unmatched to any gene: 2.

This clone was seen only once. The CDR3 bases are TGTGCCAGTAGTAGGGCCCGAGAGAACACCGGGGAGCTGTTTTTT. Protein product: CASSRARENTGELFF. The chain uses TRBV19 and TRBJ2-2; D is ambiguous. V was cut by 4 bases and J by 1 base, with 10 bases left in between. CDR3 size: 15 residues. Germline CDR1 LNHDA, CDR2 SQIVND (reference sequence).

The V and J genes are TRBV6-5 and TRBJ1-1; D is uncertain. The CDR3 runs 15 residues. V lost 6 bases, J lost 0 bases, and 14 bases lay in between. From germline, CDR1 is MNHEY and CDR2 SVGAGI. The DNA of the CDR3 is TGTGCCAGCAGCTCATCTCTACTCATGAACACTGAAGCTTTCTTT. This codes for CASSSSLLMNTEAFF.

The chain carries TRBV19 and TRBJ1-1; no firm D call. Germline CDR1 reads LNHDA; CDR2 reads SQIVND (reference sequence). CDR3 length: 11 residues. Trimming removed 8 bases at V and 7 bases at J, with 11 bases between. CDR3 residues: CASFLGLEAFF. The CDR3, as DNA: TGTGCCAGTTTCCTTGGGCTTGAAGCTTTCTTT.